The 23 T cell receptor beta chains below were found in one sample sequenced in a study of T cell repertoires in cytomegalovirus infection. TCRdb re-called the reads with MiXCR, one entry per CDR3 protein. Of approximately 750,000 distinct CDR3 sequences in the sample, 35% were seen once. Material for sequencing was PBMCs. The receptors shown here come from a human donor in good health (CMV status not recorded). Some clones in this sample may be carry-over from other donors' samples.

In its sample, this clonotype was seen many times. Here the CDR3 DNA reads TGTGCCAGCAGTTCCGGGACTACCCGCTACAATGAGCAGTTCTTC. Translation gives CASSSGTTRYNEQFF. The chain links TRBV11-3 to TRBJ2-1; 7 bases agree with TRBD2. Germline V lookup: CDR1 SGHNT, CDR2 YENEEA. Trimming removed 6 bases from V and 3 bases from J; junction bases left unmatched: 8. This CDR3 is built from 15 residues.

The CDR3 here is CASSLALGQREPQHF. The CDR3 DNA sequence: TGTGCCAGCAGTTTAGCCCTGGGACAGCGGGAGCCCCAGCATTTT. The chain recombines TRBV28 with TRBJ1-5, with 7 bases lining up with TRBD1. The V and J ends lost 2 bases and 8 bases, in that order; junction bases with no gene match: 9. This CDR3 spans 15 amino acids. CDR1 and CDR2 from the germline V gene are MDHEN and SYDVKM.

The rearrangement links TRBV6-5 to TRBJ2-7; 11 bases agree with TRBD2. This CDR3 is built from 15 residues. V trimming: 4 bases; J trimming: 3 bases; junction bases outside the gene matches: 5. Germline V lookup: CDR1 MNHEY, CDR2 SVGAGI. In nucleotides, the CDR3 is TGTGCCAGCAGTTCCGGACTAGCGGGTATCTACGAGCAGTACTTC. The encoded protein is CASSSGLAGIYEQYF.

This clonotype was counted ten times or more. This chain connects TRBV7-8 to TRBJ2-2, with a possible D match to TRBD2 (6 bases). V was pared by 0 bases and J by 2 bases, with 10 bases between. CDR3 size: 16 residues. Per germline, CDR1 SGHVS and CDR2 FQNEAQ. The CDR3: CASSLAGGGNTGELFF. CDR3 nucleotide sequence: TGTGCCAGCAGCTTAGCCGGGGGAGGAAACACCGGGGAGCTGTTTTTT.

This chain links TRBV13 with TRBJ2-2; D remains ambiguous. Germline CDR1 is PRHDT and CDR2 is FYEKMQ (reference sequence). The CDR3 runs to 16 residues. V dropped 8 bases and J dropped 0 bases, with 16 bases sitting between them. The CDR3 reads CASLKGRVTNTGELFF. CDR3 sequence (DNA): TGTGCCAGCCTAAAGGGTAGGGTGACGAACACCGGGGAGCTGTTTTTT.

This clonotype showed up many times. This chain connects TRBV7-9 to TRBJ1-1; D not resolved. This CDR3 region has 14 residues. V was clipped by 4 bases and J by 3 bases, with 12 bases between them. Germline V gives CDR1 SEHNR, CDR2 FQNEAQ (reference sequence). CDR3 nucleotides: TGTGCCAGCAGCTCCCAGGTTCGGGACACTGAAGCTTTCTTT. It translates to CASSSQVRDTEAFF.

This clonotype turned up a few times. The CDR3 is CASSQAHVPNEQFF. For the CDR3, the DNA is TGCGCCAGCAGCCAGGCACACGTGCCCAATGAGCAGTTCTTC. The chain links TRBV4-1 to TRBJ2-1; D gene ambiguous. The V gene lost 3 bases and the J gene lost 6 bases, with 12 bases spanning the gap. CDR3 length: 14 amino acids. Per germline, CDR1 MGHRA and CDR2 YSYEKL.

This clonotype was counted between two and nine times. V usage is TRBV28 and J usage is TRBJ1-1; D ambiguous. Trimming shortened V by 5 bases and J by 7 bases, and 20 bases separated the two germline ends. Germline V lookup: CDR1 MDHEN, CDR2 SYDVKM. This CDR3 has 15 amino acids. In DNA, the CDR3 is TGTGCCAGCAGTACTACAACCCCCAAGGTCGGTGAAGCTTTCTTT. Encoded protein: CASSTTTPKVGEAFF. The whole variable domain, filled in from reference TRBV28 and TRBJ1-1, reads DVKVTQSSRYLVKRTGEKVFLECVQDMDHENMFWYRQDPGLGLRLIYFSYDVKMKEKGDIPEGYSVSREKKERFSLILESASTNQTSMYLCASSTTTPKVGEAFFGQGTRLTVV.

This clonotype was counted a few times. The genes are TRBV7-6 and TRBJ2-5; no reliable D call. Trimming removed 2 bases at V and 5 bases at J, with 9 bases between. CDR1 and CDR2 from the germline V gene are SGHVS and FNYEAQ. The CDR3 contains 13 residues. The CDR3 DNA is TGTGCCAGCAGCTTACAGATTCGGGAGACCCAGTACTTC. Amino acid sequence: CASSLQIRETQYF.

CDR3 nucleotides: TGTGCCAGCAGTGCCTTAGCGCCCGGGGAGCTGTTTTTT. This translates into CASSALAPGELFF. This chain uses TRBV12-3 or TRBV12-4 with TRBJ2-2; weak D call: TRBD2 (5 bases). The CDR3 is made up of 13 amino acids. V was shortened by 5 bases and J by 6 bases, with 10 bases between the two germline ends.

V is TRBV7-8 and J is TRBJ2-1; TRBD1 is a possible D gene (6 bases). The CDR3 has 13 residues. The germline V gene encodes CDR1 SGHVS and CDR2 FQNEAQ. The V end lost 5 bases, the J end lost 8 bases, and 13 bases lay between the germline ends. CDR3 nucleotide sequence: TGTGCCAGCAGCAGTGGACCAGGGGATGAGCAGTTCTTC. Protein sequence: CASSSGPGDEQFF.

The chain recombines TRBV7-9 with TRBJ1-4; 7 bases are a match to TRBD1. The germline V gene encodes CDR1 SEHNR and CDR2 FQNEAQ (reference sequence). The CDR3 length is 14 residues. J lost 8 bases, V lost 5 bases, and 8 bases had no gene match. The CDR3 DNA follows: TGTGCCAGCAGCCAAAGGACAGGAGGGGAAAAACTGTTTTTT. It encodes CASSQRTGGEKLFF.

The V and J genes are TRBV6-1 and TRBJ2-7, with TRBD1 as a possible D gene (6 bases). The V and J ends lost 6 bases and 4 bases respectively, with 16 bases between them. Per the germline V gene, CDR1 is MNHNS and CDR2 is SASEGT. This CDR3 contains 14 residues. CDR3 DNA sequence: TGTGCCAGCAGAATGGACAGATCGACTTACGAGCAGTACTTC. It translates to CASRMDRSTYEQYF.

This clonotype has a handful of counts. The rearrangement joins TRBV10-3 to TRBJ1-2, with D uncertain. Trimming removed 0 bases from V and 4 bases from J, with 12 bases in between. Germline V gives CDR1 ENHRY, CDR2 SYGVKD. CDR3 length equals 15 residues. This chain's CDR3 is CAISESKGPTYGYTF. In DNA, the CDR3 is TGTGCCATCAGTGAGTCGAAGGGCCCCACCTATGGCTACACCTTC.

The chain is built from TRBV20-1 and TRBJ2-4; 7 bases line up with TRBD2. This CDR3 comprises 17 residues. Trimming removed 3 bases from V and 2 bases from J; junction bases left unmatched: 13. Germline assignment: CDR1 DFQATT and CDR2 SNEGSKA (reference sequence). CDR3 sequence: CSASSAGVSGSKNIQYF. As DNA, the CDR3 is TGCAGTGCTAGTTCCGCGGGAGTATCCGGGTCCAAAAACATTCAGTACTTC.

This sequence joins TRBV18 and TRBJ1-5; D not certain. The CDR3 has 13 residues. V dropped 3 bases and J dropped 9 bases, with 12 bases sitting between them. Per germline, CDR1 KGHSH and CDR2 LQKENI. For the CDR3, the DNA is TGTGCCAGCTCACCGTACCCCGACTGGCCCCAGCATTTT. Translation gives CASSPYPDWPQHF.

CDR3 in DNA: TGTGCCAGCAGCTCAACCGGGACTAGCGGAGATAGCACAGATACGCAGTATTTT. Encoded protein: CASSSTGTSGDSTDTQYF. V gene TRBV11-3 combines with J gene TRBJ2-3; 11 nucleotides agree with TRBD2. The germline V gene encodes CDR1 SGHNT and CDR2 YENEEA. CDR3 length equals 18 residues. The J segment lost 0 bases and the V segment lost 4 bases, leaving 9 bases of the junction unmatched.

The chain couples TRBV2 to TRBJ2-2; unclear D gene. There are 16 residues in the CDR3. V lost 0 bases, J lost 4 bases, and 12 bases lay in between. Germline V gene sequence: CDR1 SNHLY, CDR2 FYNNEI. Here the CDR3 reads CASSEAFNPSTGELFF. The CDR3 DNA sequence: TGTGCCAGCAGTGAAGCCTTTAACCCTAGCACCGGGGAGCTGTTTTTT.

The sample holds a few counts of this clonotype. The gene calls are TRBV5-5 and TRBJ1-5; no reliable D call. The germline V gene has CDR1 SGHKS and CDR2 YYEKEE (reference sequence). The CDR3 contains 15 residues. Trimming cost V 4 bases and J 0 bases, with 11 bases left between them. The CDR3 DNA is TGTGCCAGCAGCCTGATCCCTTATAGCAATCAGCCCCAGCATTTT. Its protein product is CASSLIPYSNQPQHF.

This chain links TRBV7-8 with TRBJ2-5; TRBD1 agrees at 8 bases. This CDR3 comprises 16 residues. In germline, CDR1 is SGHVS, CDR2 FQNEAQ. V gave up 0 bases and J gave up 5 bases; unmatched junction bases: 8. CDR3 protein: CASSLAGQGSMETQYF. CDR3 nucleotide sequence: TGTGCCAGCAGCTTAGCCGGACAGGGTTCTATGGAGACCCAGTACTTC.

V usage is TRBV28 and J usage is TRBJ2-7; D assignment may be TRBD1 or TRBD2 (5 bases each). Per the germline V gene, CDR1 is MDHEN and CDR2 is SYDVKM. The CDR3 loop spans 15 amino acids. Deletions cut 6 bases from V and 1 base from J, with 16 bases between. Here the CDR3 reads CASSPGPSSSYEQYF. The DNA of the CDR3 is TGTGCCAGCAGCCCGGGACCGTCGAGTTCCTACGAGCAGTACTTC.

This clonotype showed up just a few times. This CDR3 is CASSLPDPRPPNYHHNEQFF. The CDR3 nucleotides read TGTGCCAGCAGCTTACCCGATCCCCGTCCGCCCAATTACCATCACAATGAGCAGTTCTTC. V and J are TRBV7-9 and TRBJ2-1; D unclear. The CDR3 sequence is 20 residues long. Germline V CDR1 and CDR2: SEHNR, FQNEAQ (reference sequence). With 2 bases removed from V and 5 bases from J, the gap between germline ends came to 28 bases.

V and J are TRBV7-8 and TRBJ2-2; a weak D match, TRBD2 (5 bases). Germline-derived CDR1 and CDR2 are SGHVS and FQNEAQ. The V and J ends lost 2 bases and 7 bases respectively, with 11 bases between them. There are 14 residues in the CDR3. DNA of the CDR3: TGTGCCAGCAGCTTACTCGCCGGGATCGGGGAGCTGTTTTTT. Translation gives CASSLLAGIGELFF.